These 21 T cell receptor beta chains share one sample of origin, sequenced in a study of T cells after yellow fever vaccination. TCRdb called the 5' RACE reads again in MiXCR, with one record for every CDR3 protein. The repertoire holds about 85,000 distinct CDR3 sequences, with about 14% as singletons. Sequences were derived from CD8+ T cells not binding an NS4B(214-222) dextramer, sorted from PBMCs, sampled about 21 days after the first yellow fever vaccination. The receptors originated from a young man who received the YFV17D yellow fever vaccine.

There are a few counts of this clonotype. The chain is built from TRBV3-1 and TRBJ2-2, with 7 bases aligning to TRBD2. V dropped 1 base and J dropped 6; count of bases not matched to a gene: 17. CDR3 length: 19 residues. Germline CDR1 reads LGHDT; CDR2 reads YNNKEL (reference sequence). CDR3: CASSQGPGGGSFVAGELFF. The CDR3 nucleotides are TGTGCCAGCAGCCAAGGGCCGGGCGGGGGATCGTTCGTCGCCGGGGAGCTGTTTTTT.

The chain couples TRBV5-1 to TRBJ2-2; a weak D match, TRBD2 (6 bases). V was trimmed by 7 bases and J by 6 bases, leaving 22 bases between them. Per germline, CDR1 SGHRS and CDR2 YFSETQ. The CDR3 contains 16 residues. In DNA, the CDR3 is TGCGCCAGCCGAGGCTATGTTAAGGCGGGGTCCGGGGAGCTGTTTTTT. This codes for CASRGYVKAGSGELFF.

The chain uses TRBV20-1 and TRBJ2-1, with 10 bases matching TRBD2. Per germline, CDR1 DFQATT and CDR2 SNEGSKA (reference sequence). The CDR3 loop spans 20 amino acids. The trim removed 1 base at V and 5 bases at J, leaving 20 bases unmatched. In nucleotides, the CDR3 is TGCAGTGCTAGAGCCCCTTTAGCGGGGGGCCTCCACCAACATAACAATGAGCAGTTCTTC. Translation gives CSARAPLAGGLHQHNNEQFF.

Comment on this clonotype: The germline gene is not matched at one end of the junction; a read error may be the cause. The rearrangement joins TRBV5-1 to TRBJ2-4; 9 bases line up with TRBD1. The germline CDR1 and CDR2 sequences are SGHRS and YFSETQ. This CDR3 has 12 amino acids. The CDR3 DNA is TGCGCCAGCAGCTTAGGGGGACAGGGTCTGGACTTC. Protein sequence: CASSLGGQGLDF.

This clonotype was seen only a few times. This chain joins TRBV6-5 and TRBJ2-1; perhaps TRBD1 as D (5 bases). The V gene lost 8 bases and the J gene lost 10 bases, with 12 bases spanning the gap. Germline V gene lookup returns CDR1 MNHEY and CDR2 SVGAGI. This CDR3 region has 11 residues. The CDR3 is CASSWGSEQFF. CDR3 sequence (DNA): TGTGCCAGCTCTTGGGGCTCCGAGCAGTTCTTC.

This clonotype is a singleton in its sample. An end of the junction does not agree with germline; a read error may underlie this. V gene TRBV6-5 combines with J gene TRBJ1-6; 8 bases match TRBD1. Germline V gene data show CDR1 as MNHEY and CDR2 as SVGAGI. The CDR3 has 16 amino acids. DNA for the CDR3: TGTACCAGCAGTTTAACACTGACAGGGGATAATTCACCCCTCCACTTT. As protein: CTSSLTLTGDNSPLHF.

This clonotype was counted once. The gene calls are TRBV7-6 and TRBJ2-1; 9 bases map to TRBD2. This CDR3 contains 15 residues. V lost 1 base to trimming and J lost 8 bases; unmatched junction nucleotides: 6. The V gene's germline CDR1 is SGHVS and CDR2 FNYEAQ. The CDR3 loop reads CASSLEAGGPDEQFF. The CDR3 DNA sequence: TGTGCCAGCAGCTTAGAGGCGGGGGGGCCCGATGAGCAGTTCTTC.

This sequence joins TRBV6-2 or TRBV6-3 and TRBJ2-7; D is possibly TRBD1 (6 bases). The V end was cut by 8 bases, the J end by 7 bases, with 12 bases between. CDR1 and CDR2 (germline): MNHEY, SVGEGT. The length of the CDR3 is 11 residues. CDR3 sequence: CASWGRGEQYV. Written as DNA, the CDR3 is TGTGCCAGCTGGGGCAGGGGTGAGCAGTACGTC.

This clonotype was detected a few times. The chain uses TRBV7-2 and TRBJ2-5; unclear D gene. V gave up 3 bases and J gave up 1 base, with 9 bases separating them. This CDR3 contains 14 residues. Germline V lookup: CDR1 SGHTA, CDR2 FQGNSA. The CDR3 protein is CASSFPYPQETQYF. For the CDR3, the DNA is TGTGCCAGCAGCTTCCCTTATCCCCAAGAGACCCAGTACTTC. The full variable domain, with the rest looked up from reference TRBV7-2 and TRBJ2-5, is GAGVSQSPSNKVTEKGKDVELRCDPISGHTALYWYRQSLGQGLEFLIYFQGNSAPDKSGLPSDRFSAERTGGSVSTLTIQRTQQEDSAVYLCASSFPYPQETQYFGPGTRLLVL.

This chain uses TRBV24-1 with TRBJ2-1; the match to TRBD2 covers 8 bases. Germline-derived CDR1 and CDR2 are KGHDR and SFDVKD. The CDR3 is made up of 17 amino acids. With V trimmed by 5 bases and J by 0 bases, 8 bases remained unmatched. The CDR3 region is CATSAAGGFSSYNEQFF. For the CDR3, the DNA is TGTGCCACCAGTGCGGCGGGGGGCTTTAGCTCCTACAATGAGCAGTTCTTC.

The chain links TRBV19 to TRBJ1-1; a weak D match, TRBD1 (5 bases). CDR1 is LNHDA, CDR2 SQIVND, per germline (reference sequence). With 9 bases removed from V and 6 bases from J, the gap between germline ends came to 20 bases. The CDR3 loop spans 14 amino acids. CDR3 sequence: CASLGTLQGPEAFF. The CDR3 DNA reads TGTGCCAGCCTAGGGACTCTTCAAGGACCTGAAGCTTTCTTT. Full variable domain (remainder filled in from reference TRBV19 and TRBJ1-1): DGGITQSPKYLFRKEGQNVTLSCEQNLNHDAMYWYRQDPGQGLRLIYYSQIVNDFQKGDIAEGYSVSREKKESFPLTVTSAQKNPTAFYLCASLGTLQGPEAFFGQGTRLTVV.

The rearrangement joins TRBV7-6 to TRBJ2-7, with 11 positions matching TRBD2. Trimming cost V 0 bases and J 2 bases; bases outside gene matches: 0. The V gene's germline CDR1 is SGHVS and CDR2 FNYEAQ. This CDR3 comprises 15 residues. CDR3 sequence (DNA): TGTGCCAGCAGCTTAGCTAGCGGGGGGGCCTACGAGCAGTACTTC. The encoded protein is CASSLASGGAYEQYF.

The chain links TRBV7-2 to TRBJ2-7; D may be TRBD1 (5 bases). The CDR3 loop spans 13 amino acids. Germline CDR1 SGHTA, CDR2 FQGNSA. V was trimmed by 1 base and J by 4 bases, leaving 8 bases between them. The CDR3 sequence: CASSLGGLYEQYV. CDR3 coding DNA: TGTGCCAGCAGCTTAGGGGGCTTGTACGAGCAGTACGTC.

This clonotype was detected only a few times. In DNA form, the CDR3 reads TGCAGTGCTAGAGATAAGGGCAGGGGCTACTATGGCTACACCTTC. This sequence encodes CSARDKGRGYYGYTF. V is TRBV20-1 and J is TRBJ1-2; D is perhaps TRBD1 (6 bases). This CDR3 comprises 15 residues. Trimming left V 0 bases short and J 3 bases short, with 14 bases between. Germline V gene lookup returns CDR1 DFQATT and CDR2 SNEGSKA (reference sequence).

This clonotype was counted a single time. V is TRBV9 and J is TRBJ1-2; 7 bases are a match to TRBD1. After removal of 0 bases from V and 5 bases from J, the junction contained 7 bases not matched to a gene. The CDR3 spans 15 residues. CDR1 is SGDLS, CDR2 YYNGEE, per germline. CDR3 sequence (DNA): TGTGCCAGCAGCGTAGCTAAGGGACAGAGTTATGGCTACACCTTC. Its protein is CASSVAKGQSYGYTF. Combining the CDR3 with reference TRBV9 and TRBJ1-2 gives the whole variable domain DSGVTQTPKHLITATGQRVTLRCSPRSGDLSVYWYQQSLDQGLQFLIQYYNGEERAKGNILERFSAQQFPDLHSELNLSSLELGDSALYFCASSVAKGQSYGYTFGSGTRLTVV.

This clonotype has only a few counts. The chain uses TRBV27 and TRBJ1-1, with D possibly being TRBD1 (6 bases). V lost 5 bases and J 6 bases, leaving 13 bases between the germline ends. In germline, CDR1 is MNHEY, CDR2 SMNVEV (reference sequence). This CDR3 has 13 amino acids. The CDR3 region has the DNA TGTGCCAGCAGTCCACTGGGGGCCTCTGAAGCTTTCTTT. Translated: CASSPLGASEAFF.

The sample holds one count of this clonotype. The rearrangement links TRBV6-5 to TRBJ1-1, with a weak D call TRBD1 (5 bases). Germline V CDR1 and CDR2: MNHEY, SVGAGI. V was pared by 5 bases and J by 5 bases, with 9 bases between. The CDR3 covers 12 residues. This chain's CDR3 is CASSGRTTEAFF. Here the CDR3 DNA reads TGTGCCAGCAGTGGGAGGACAACTGAAGCTTTCTTT.

This clonotype was seen a handful of times. This chain joins TRBV7-8 and TRBJ2-2; the match to TRBD1 covers 7 bases. V dropped 5 bases and J dropped 2; count of bases not matched to a gene: 8. This CDR3 spans 16 amino acids. CDR1 is SGHVS and CDR2 is FQNEAQ in the germline V gene. The CDR3 region has the DNA TGTGCCAGCAGCCAACAGGGGTTCGGAAACACCGGGGAGCTGTTTTTT. It codes for CASSQQGFGNTGELFF.

The chain combines TRBV4-2 with TRBJ2-7; 8 bases line up with TRBD1. The CDR3 contains 15 residues. The germline V gene encodes CDR1 LGHNA and CDR2 YNFKEQ. Germline trimming cut 0 bases from V and 2 bases from J; bases unmatched to any gene: 3. The CDR3 coding sequence is TGTGCCAGCAGCCAAGAAGCAGGGGGCACCTACGAGCAGTACGTC. Its translation is CASSQEAGGTYEQYV.

This clonotype has only a few counts. The chain is built from TRBV20-1 and TRBJ1-1; D is unclear. Trimming shortened V by 5 bases and J by 3 bases, and 22 bases separated the two germline ends. In germline, CDR1 is DFQATT, CDR2 SNEGSKA (reference sequence). The CDR3 spans 16 residues. The CDR3 bases are TGCAGTGCTCCCCGATACCGTGGGCGCCTGGACACTGAAGCTTTCTTT. Amino acids: CSAPRYRGRLDTEAFF.

The chain combines TRBV29-1 with TRBJ2-2; the D gene is possibly TRBD1 (6 bases). The length of the CDR3 is 11 residues. V was cut by 6 bases and J by 7 bases, with 9 bases left in between. CDR1 is SQVTM, CDR2 ANQGSEA, per germline. The CDR3 loop reads CSVGGSGELFF. In DNA, the CDR3 is TGCAGCGTAGGGGGAAGCGGGGAGCTGTTTTTT.